This T cell receptor beta chain was sequenced for a study of breast tumors, draining lymph nodes, adjacent tissues. Whole-study findings and limits: Most tumor T cells seemingly derive from lymph node, then expand in tumor. Data only fit, rather than demonstrated, lymph node origin of most tumor T cells. Luminal-like breast cancer showed significantly higher tumor–nontumor repertoire similarity than basal-like. Tumors had less TCR diversity than lymph nodes, more than nontumor tissue.

Concerning this clonotype itself: No antigen is known for it. A much bigger clone sits one base away, suggesting this may be a read error.

TCRdb itself ran the multiplex PCR reads through MiXCR, one entry per CDR3 protein. The sample shows tens of thousands of distinct CDR3 sequences, approximately 29% of them seen only once. The V and J ends lost 4 bases and 1 base respectively, with 4 bases between them. The CDR3 has 13 amino acids. Per germline, CDR1 SGHAT and CDR2 FQDESV (reference sequence). Axillary draining lymph nodes of breast cancer patients supplied the node samples. The chain carries TRBV11-1 and TRBJ2-2; D call uncertain. Sequencing was performed on axillary lymph node tissue. This TCR was sampled from a female donor with breast cancer. Some clones in this sample may be carry-over from other donors' samples. The CDR3 reads CASSSRNTGELFF. The CDR3 DNA reads TGTGCCAGCAGCTCAAGGAACACCGGGGAGCTGTTTTTT.